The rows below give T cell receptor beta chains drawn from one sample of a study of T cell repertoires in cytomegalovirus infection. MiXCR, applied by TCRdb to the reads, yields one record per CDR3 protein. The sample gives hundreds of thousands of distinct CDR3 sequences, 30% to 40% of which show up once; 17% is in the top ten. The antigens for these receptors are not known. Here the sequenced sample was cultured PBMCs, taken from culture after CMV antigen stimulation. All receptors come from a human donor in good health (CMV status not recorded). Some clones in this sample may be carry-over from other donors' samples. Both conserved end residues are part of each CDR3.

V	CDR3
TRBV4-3	CASSQEAGQETQYF
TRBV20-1	CSASSGPVYNEQFF
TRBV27	CASSGGNSLGGYTF
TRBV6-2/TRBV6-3	CASRIAGGTDTQYF
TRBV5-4	CASSRGTSGSNTGELFF
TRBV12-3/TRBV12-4	CASRDTRGGTQYF
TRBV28	CASSSGASGSSEQFF
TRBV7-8	CASSLVEGNQPQHF
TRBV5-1	CASSLERGAGNQPQHF
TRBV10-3	CASRTSGATDTQYF
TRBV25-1	CASSELYGTGTITF
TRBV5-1	CASSPGTANSYNEQFF
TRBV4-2	CASSQVAGGDYGYTF
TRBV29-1	CSVAPTGNPEAFF
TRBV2	CASSGSSGRAVYTQYF
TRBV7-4	CASSAQGAGEADTQYF
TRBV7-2	CASSLGSGTYEQYF
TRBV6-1	CASSEISGLAVLAKNIQYF
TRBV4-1	CASSPSPAGTSGRHYNEQFF
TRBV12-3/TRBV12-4	CASSLGRLAGRTDEQFF
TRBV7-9	CASSLAAGGSSYEQYF
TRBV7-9	CASSLGQGINEQFF
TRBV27	CASSFRQGTYNEQFF
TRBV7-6	CASSPRTSGREETQYF
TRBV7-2	CASSSSGSTNEQFF
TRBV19	CASTRASGSRPYNEQFF
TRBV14	CASSRDQIMNTEAFF
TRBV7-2	CASSLPLGISYNEQFF
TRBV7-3	CASSLNTGGQGYTF
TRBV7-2	CASSLRGSIDTQYF
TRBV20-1	CSAGAWVSPGGETQYF
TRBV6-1	CASSETGGLASPQHF
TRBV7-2	CASSLVPGVVGQPQHF
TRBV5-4	CASSSLDMDNEQFF
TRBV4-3	CASSQEKGYPDTQYF
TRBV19	CASSFPDRWLAGGFEGTYNEQFF
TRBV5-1	CASSEGPGQETQYF
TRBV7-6	CASSLYPGARNEQFF
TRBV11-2	CASSLDMGVAQPQHF
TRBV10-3	CAIKESGSTDTQYF
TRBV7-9	CASSWGLGGSLPGTGELFF
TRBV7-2	CASSLAVNSESTDTQYF